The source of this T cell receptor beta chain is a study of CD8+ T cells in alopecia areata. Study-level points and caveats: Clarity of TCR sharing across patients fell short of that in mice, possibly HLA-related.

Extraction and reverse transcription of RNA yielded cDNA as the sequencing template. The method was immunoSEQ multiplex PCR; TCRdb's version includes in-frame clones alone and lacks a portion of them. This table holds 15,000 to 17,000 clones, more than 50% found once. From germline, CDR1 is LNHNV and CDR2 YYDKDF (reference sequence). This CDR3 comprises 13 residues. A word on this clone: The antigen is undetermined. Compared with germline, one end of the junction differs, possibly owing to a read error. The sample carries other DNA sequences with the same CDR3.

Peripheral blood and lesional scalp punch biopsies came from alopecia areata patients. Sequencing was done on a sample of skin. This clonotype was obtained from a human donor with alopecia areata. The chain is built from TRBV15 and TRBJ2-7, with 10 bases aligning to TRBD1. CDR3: CATSRGTGAEQYF. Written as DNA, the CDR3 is TGCGCCACCAGCAGAGGGACAGGGGCCGAGCAGTACTTC.